The 6 T cell receptor beta chains given below trace back to one sample, sequenced in a study of vaccination effects on CD4 cells after COVID-19. Measured with immunoSEQ multiplex PCR; TCRdb has only the in-frame clones, and not every one. The data show approximately 40,000 clones, roughly two thirds seen once. Antigen-specific CD4+ T cells were first expanded with viral peptide pools by the ViraFEST assay and only then sequenced. Researchers isolated CD4+ T cells once less than 13 days of culture had elapsed. None of these healthy vaccinees had been infected with SARS-CoV-2 before vaccination. Antigens for these TCRs are unknown. The sample in question was CD4+ T cells from PBMCs cultured with SARS-CoV-2 spike peptides, obtained before COVID-19 vaccination. The receptors originated from a human donor who received a COVID-19 vaccine.

The chain has TRBV6-5 and TRBJ2-6; D is uncertain. From germline, CDR1 is MNHEY and CDR2 SVGAGI. CDR3 size: 12 residues. The V gene lost 4 bases and the J gene lost 2 bases, with 0 bases spanning the gap. The CDR3 nucleotides are TGTGCCAGCAGTTCTGGGGCCAACGTCCTGACTTTC. It specifies CASSSGANVLTF.

The DNA of the CDR3 is TGTGCCAGCAGCTTGGTAGAGGGGGCTGCTTATGGCTACACCTTC. Translating gives CASSLVEGAAYGYTF. This chain joins TRBV5-6 and TRBJ1-2; 7 bases line up with TRBD1. J lost 5 bases, V lost 0 bases, and 7 bases had no gene match. The CDR3 loop spans 15 amino acids. Germline V gene data show CDR1 as SGHDT and CDR2 as YYEEEE.

This chain joins TRBV30 and TRBJ1-2, with D unclear. CDR1 and CDR2 (germline): GTSNPN, SVGIG (reference sequence). This CDR3 is built from 12 residues. Trimming cost V 0 bases and J 3 bases, with 5 bases left between them. The CDR3 reads CAWSVRDYGYTF. The DNA for the CDR3 is TGTGCCTGGAGTGTACGGGACTATGGCTACACCTTC.

The gene calls are TRBV10-3 and TRBJ2-7; D is perhaps TRBD2 (6 bases). The V end was cut by 2 bases, the J end by 4 bases, with 15 bases between. The CDR3 runs to 15 residues. Germline V gives CDR1 ENHRY, CDR2 SYGVKD. CDR3 region: CAISEGPLASYEQYF. Written as DNA, the CDR3 is TGTGCCATCAGTGAGGGCCCGCTAGCGTCGTACGAGCAGTACTTC.

This chain joins TRBV5-1 and TRBJ1-2, with 8 positions matching TRBD1. V shed 1 base and J 5 bases; nucleotides not matched to a gene: 7. Germline CDR1 reads SGHRS; CDR2 reads YFSETQ. The CDR3 is 15 amino acids. CDR3 DNA sequence: TGCGCCAGCAGCTTGTCCGGACAGGGCGCGTATGGCTACACCTTC. Its protein is CASSLSGQGAYGYTF.

The CDR3 here is CASSIVASHNQPQHF. CDR3 DNA: TGTGCCAGTAGTATAGTTGCGAGTCACAATCAGCCCCAGCATTTT. The gene calls are TRBV19 and TRBJ1-5; D call uncertain. This CDR3 spans 15 amino acids. Germline CDR1 is LNHDA and CDR2 is SQIVND (reference sequence). Deletions cut 1 base from V and 3 bases from J, with 10 bases between.